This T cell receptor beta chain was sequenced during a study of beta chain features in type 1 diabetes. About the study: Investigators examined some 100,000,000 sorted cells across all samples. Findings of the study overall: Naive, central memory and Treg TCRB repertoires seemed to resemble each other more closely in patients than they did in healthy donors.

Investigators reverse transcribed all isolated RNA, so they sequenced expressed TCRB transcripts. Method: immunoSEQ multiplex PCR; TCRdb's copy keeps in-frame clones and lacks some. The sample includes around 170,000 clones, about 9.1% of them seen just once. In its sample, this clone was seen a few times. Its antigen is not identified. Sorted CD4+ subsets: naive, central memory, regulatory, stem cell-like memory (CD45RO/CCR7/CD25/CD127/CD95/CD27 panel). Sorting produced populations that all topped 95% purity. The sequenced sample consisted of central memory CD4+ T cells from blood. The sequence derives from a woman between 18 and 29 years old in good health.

The CDR3 nucleotides read TGTGCCAGCATCCCAAGGAGGGACGGAGCCTACGAGCAGTACTTC. It codes for CASIPRRDGAYEQYF. This sequence joins TRBV6-1 and TRBJ2-7, with a tentative D call TRBD2 (6 bases). Germline-derived CDR1 and CDR2 are MNHNS and SASEGT. Between the trimmed V and J ends, which lost 7 bases and 2 bases, there was a span of 18 bases. The CDR3 length is 15 residues.